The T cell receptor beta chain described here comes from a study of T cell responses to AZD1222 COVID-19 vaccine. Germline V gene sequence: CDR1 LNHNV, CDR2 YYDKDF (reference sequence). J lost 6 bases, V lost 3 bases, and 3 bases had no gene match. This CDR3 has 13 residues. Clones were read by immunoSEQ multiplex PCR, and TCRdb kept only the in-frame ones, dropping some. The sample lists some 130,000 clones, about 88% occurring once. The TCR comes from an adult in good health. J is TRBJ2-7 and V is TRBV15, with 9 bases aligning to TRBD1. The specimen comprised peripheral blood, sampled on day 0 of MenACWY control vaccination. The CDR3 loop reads CATSSKDRGEQYF. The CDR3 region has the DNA TGTGCCACCAGCAGCAAGGACAGGGGCGAGCAGTACTTC.